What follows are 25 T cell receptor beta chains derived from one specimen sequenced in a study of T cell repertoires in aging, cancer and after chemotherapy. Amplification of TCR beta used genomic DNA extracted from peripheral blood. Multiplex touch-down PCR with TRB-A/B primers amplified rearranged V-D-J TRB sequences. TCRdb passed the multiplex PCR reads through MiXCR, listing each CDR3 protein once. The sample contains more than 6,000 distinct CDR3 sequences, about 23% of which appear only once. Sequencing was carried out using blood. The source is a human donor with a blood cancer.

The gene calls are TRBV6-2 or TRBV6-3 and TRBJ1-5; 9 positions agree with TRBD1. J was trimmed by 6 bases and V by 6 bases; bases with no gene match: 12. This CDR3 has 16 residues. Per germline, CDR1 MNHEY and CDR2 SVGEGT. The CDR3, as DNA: TGTGCCAGCAGACCTTCCGGGACAGGGCGTAGTCAGCCCCAGCATTTT. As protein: CASRPSGTGRSQPQHF.

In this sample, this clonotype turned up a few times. The CDR3 bases are TGTGCCACCAGCAGAGGTTCGGCAGCCCCGAGTTGGGGCACTGAAGCTTTCTTT. This sequence encodes CATSRGSAAPSWGTEAFF. The genes are TRBV15 and TRBJ1-1; D unclear. The germline V and J ends were trimmed by 1 base and 4 bases, with 22 bases remaining between them. The CDR3 covers 18 residues. The germline V gene has CDR1 LNHNV and CDR2 YYDKDF (reference sequence). Using reference TRBV15 and TRBJ1-1 for the parts outside the CDR3, the full variable domain is DAMVIQNPRYQVTQFGKPVTLSCSQTLNHNVMYWYQQKSSQAPKLLFHYYDKDFNNEADTPDNFQSRRPNTSFCFLDIRSPGLGDTAMYLCATSRGSAAPSWGTEAFFGQGTRLTVV.

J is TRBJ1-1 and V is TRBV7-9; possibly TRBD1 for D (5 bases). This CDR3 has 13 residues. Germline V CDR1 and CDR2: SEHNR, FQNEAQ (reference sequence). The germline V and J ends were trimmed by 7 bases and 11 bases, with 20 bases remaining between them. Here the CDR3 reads CASTPPARDPAFF. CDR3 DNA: TGTGCCAGCACCCCCCCCGCCCGGGACCCGGCTTTCTTT.

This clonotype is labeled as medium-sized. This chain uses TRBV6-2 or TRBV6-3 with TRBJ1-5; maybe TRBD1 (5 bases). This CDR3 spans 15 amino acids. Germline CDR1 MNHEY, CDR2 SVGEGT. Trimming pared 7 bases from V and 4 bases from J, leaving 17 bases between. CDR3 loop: CASKPGRTANQPQHF. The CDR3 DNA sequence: TGTGCCAGCAAACCGGGGCGAACAGCTAATCAGCCCCAGCATTTT.

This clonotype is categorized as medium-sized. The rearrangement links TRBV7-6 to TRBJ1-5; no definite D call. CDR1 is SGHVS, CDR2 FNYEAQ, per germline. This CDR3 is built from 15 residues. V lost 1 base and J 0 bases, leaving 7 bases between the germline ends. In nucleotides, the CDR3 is TGTGCCAGCAGCTTAGACCCAAGTAGCAATCAGCCCCAGCATTTT. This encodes CASSLDPSSNQPQHF. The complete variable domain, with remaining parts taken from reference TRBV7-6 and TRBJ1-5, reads GAGVSQSPRYKVTKRGQDVALRCDPISGHVSLYWYRQALGQGPEFLTYFNYEAQQDKSGLPNDRFSAERPEGSISTLTIQRTEQRDSAMYRCASSLDPSSNQPQHFGDGTRLSIL.

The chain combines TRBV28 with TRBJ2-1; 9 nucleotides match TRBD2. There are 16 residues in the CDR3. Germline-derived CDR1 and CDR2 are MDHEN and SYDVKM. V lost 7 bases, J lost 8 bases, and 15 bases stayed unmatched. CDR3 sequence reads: CASISLNSGSRHEQFF. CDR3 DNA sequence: TGTGCCAGCATCTCTCTAAATAGCGGGAGTCGGCATGAGCAGTTCTTC.

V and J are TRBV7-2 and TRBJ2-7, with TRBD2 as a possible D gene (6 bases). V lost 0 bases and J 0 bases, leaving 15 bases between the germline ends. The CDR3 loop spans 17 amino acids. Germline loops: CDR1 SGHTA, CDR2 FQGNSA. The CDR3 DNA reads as TGTGCCAGCAGCTTAGCGGGGGATAGCGGCTTCTCCTACGAGCAGTACTTC. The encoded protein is CASSLAGDSGFSYEQYF.

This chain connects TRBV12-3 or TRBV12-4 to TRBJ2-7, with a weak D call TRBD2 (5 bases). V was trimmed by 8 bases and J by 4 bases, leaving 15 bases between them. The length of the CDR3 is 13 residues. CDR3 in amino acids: CASRAGLVYEQYF. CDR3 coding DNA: TGTGCCAGCCGGGCGGGTTTAGTTTACGAGCAGTACTTC.

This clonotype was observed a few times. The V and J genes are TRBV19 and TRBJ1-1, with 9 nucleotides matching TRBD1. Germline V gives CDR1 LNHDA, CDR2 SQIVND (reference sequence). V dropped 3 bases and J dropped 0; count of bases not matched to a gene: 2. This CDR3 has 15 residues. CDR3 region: CASSIGTGMNTEAFF. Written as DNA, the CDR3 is TGTGCCAGTAGTATTGGGACAGGGATGAACACTGAAGCTTTCTTT. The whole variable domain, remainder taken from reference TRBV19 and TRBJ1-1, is DGGITQSPKYLFRKEGQNVTLSCEQNLNHDAMYWYRQDPGQGLRLIYYSQIVNDFQKGDIAEGYSVSREKKESFPLTVTSAQKNPTAFYLCASSIGTGMNTEAFFGQGTRLTVV.

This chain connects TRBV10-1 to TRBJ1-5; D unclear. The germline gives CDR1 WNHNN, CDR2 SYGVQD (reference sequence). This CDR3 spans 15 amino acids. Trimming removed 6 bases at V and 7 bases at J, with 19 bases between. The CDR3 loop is CASRWMDERNQPQHF. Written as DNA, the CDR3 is TGCGCCAGCAGGTGGATGGACGAACGGAACCAGCCCCAGCATTTT.

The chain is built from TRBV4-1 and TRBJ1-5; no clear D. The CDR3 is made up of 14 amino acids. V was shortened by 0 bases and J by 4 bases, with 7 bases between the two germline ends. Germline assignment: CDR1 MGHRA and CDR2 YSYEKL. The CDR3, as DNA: TGCGCCAGCAGCCAAGACTTTACTAATCAGCCCCAGCATTTT. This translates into CASSQDFTNQPQHF.

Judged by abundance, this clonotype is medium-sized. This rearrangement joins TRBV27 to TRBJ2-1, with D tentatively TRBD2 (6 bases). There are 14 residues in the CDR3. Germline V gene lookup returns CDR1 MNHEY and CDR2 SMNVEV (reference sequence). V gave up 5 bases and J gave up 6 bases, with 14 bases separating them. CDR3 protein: CASSRGTAINEQFF. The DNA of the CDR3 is TGTGCCAGCAGTCGCGGGACGGCCATCAATGAGCAGTTCTTC.

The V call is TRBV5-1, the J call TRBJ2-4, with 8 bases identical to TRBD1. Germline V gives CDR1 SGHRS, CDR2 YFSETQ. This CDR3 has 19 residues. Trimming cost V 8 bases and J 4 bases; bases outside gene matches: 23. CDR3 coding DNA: TGCGCCAGTCGCTTGGCAGGGGGCGAAGGAGGAGCGGCAAAAAACATTCAGTACTTC. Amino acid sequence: CASRLAGGEGGAAKNIQYF.

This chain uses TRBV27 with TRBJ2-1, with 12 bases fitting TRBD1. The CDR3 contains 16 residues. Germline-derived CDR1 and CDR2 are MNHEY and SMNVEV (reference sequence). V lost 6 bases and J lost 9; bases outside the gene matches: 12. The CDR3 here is CASSFSSGQGAGEQFF. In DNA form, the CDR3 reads TGTGCCAGCAGCTTTAGTTCGGGACAGGGGGCCGGTGAGCAGTTCTTC.

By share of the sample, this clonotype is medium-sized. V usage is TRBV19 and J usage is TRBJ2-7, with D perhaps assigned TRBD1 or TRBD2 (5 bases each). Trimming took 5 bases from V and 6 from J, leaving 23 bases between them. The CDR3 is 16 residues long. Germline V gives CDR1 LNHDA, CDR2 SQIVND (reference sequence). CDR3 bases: TGTGCCAGTAGTCTACGAGGGGACCAGGTAACCGCCGAGCAGTACTTC. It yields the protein CASSLRGDQVTAEQYF.

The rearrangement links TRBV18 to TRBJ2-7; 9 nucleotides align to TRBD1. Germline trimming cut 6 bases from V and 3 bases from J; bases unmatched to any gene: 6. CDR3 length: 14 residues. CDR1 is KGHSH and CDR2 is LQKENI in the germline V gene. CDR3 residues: CASSLETGGYEQYF. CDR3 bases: TGTGCCAGCTCTCTGGAGACAGGGGGCTACGAGCAGTACTTC. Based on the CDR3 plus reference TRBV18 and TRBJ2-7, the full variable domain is NAGVMQNPRHLVRRRGQEARLRCSPMKGHSHVYWYRQLPEEGLKFMVYLQKENIIDESGMPKERFSAEFPKEGPSILRIQQVVRGDSAAYFCASSLETGGYEQYFGPGTRLTVT.

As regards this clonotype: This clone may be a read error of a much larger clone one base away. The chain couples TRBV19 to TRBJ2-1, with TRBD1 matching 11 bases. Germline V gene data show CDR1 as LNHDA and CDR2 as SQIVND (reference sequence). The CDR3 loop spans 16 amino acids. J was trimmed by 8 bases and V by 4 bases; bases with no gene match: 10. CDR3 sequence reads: CASSNPGQGVGYEQFF. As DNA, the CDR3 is TGTGCCAGTAGTAACCCGGGACAGGGGGTCGGGTATGAGCAGTTCTTC.

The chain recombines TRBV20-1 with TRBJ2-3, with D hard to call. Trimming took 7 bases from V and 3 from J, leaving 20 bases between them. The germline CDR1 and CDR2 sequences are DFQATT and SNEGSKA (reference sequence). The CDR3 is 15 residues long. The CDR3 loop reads CSVWSSRLSTDTQYF. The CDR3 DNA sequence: TGCAGTGTTTGGTCCTCCAGGCTCAGTACAGATACGCAGTATTTT.

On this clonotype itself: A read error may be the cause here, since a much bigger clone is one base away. The chain's CDR3 is CARKTGVNEQYF. The CDR3 DNA reads as TGTGCCCGGAAGACCGGGGTAAACGAGCAGTACTTC. V usage is TRBV30 and J usage is TRBJ2-7; possible D gene TRBD2, 5 bases. This CDR3 spans 12 amino acids. Germline V CDR1 and CDR2: GTSNPN, SVGIG (reference sequence). The V and J ends lost 8 bases and 5 bases respectively, with 16 bases between them.

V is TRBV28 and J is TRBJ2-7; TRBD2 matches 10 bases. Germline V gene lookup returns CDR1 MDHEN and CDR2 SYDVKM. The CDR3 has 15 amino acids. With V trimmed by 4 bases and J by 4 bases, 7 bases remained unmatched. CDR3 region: CASSSSGRALYEQYF. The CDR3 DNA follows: TGTGCCAGCAGTTCGAGCGGGAGGGCCCTGTACGAGCAGTACTTC.

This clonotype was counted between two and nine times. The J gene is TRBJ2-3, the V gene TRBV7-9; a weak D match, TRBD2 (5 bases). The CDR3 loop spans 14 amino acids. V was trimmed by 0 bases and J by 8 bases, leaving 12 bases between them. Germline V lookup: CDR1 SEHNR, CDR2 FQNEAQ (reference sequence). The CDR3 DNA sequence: TGTGCCAGCAGCTTAGCGCAATCACTAGGTACGCAGTATTTT. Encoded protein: CASSLAQSLGTQYF.

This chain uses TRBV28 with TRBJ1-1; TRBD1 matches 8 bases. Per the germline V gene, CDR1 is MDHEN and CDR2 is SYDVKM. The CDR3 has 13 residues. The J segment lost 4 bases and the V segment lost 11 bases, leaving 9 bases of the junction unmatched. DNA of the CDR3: TGTGCCGACCACAGGGGGGTAGGCACTGAAGCTTTCTTT. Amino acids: CADHRGVGTEAFF.

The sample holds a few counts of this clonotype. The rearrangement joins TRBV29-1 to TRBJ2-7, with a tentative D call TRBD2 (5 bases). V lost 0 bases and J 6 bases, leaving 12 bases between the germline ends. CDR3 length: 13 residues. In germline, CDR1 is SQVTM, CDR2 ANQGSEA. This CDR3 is CSVEDSSRGEQYF. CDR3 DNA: TGCAGCGTTGAAGATTCGAGCCGGGGCGAGCAGTACTTC.

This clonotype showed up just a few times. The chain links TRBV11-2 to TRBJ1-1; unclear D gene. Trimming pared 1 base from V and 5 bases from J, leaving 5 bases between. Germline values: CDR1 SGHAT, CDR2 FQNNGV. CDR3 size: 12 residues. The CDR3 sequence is CASSLGWTEAFF. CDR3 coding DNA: TGTGCCAGCAGCTTAGGATGGACTGAAGCTTTCTTT.

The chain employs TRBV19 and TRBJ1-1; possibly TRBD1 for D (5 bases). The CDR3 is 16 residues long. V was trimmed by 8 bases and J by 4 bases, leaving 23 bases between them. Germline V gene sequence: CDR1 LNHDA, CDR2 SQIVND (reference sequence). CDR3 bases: TGTGCCAGTCAAGCTCGAAACCGGGGACCATCCACTGAAGCTTTCTTT. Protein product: CASQARNRGPSTEAFF.